The source of this TCR beta chain is a study of blood T cell repertoires in COVID-19. The wider study: Acute and convalescent COVID-19 specimens originated in the United States, Italy and Spain. From T cells, B-cell-depleted T cells, or PBMCs came the material, which was cDNA or gDNA.

Original handling: Amplifying reference gene primers gave estimates of nucleated cell counts. Profiled with immunoSEQ multiplex PCR; TCRdb holds only in-frame clones, not every one. From that table come the V and J calls and clone size; the DNA was used to work out D and trimming. Of 90,000 to 120,000 clones in the sample, approximately 80% were seen once. Material: peripheral blood. The TCR sequence derives from an elderly woman with active or convalescent COVID-19.

CDR3 in DNA: TGTGCCAGCAGTTACCAGGGGGCGCGAGGTAATGAAAAACTGTTTTTT. This codes for CASSYQGARGNEKLFF. The V and J genes are TRBV6-6 and TRBJ1-4, with TRBD1 matching 8 bases. Germline-derived CDR1 and CDR2 are MNHNY and SVGAGI (reference sequence). The CDR3 covers 16 residues. With V trimmed by 2 bases and J by 4 bases, 6 bases remained unmatched.